The 13 T cell receptor beta chains below come from one sample, sequenced in a study of shared clonotypes between healthy human individuals. Assay used: immunoSEQ multiplex PCR; TCRdb lists only in-frame clones, some missing. The table has under 1,100,000 clones, more than 75% seen once; the top ten hold under 0.8%. The sequenced sample consisted of memory CD4+ T cells from PBMCs. The subset denotes: CD45RA-negative fraction. The receptors derive from a man between 18 and 35 years old in good health. Some clones in this sample may be carry-over from other donors' samples.

V usage is TRBV2 and J usage is TRBJ2-6, with D perhaps matching TRBD1 (6 bases). This CDR3 contains 14 residues. The V end was cut by 4 bases, the J end by 5 bases, with 9 bases between. In germline, CDR1 is SNHLY, CDR2 FYNNEI. CDR3 bases: TGTGCCAGCAGTGGACAGGCTCGGGCCAACGTCCTGACTTTC. Protein: CASSGQARANVLTF.

The gene calls are TRBV7-2 and TRBJ1-2; the D gene is possibly TRBD1 (6 bases). The CDR3 length is 14 residues. Trimming left V 4 bases short and J 6 bases short, with 15 bases between. Per the germline V gene, CDR1 is SGHTA and CDR2 is FQGNSA. The CDR3 bases are TGTGCCAGCAGCTACTCATGGGGGGGCGATGGCTACACCTTC. This encodes CASSYSWGGDGYTF.

This clone rates as medium-sized. The rearrangement joins TRBV28 to TRBJ2-1, with TRBD2 matching 12 bases. Germline V gene lookup returns CDR1 MDHEN and CDR2 SYDVKM. This CDR3 has 16 residues. The V segment lost 4 bases and the J segment 7 bases; nucleotides outside the gene matches: 8. Written as DNA, the CDR3 is TGTGCCAGCAGTTGGGAGACTAGCGGGAGTGGGAATGAGCAGTTCTTC. Its translation is CASSWETSGSGNEQFF.

This clone appeared once. V gene TRBV5-1 combines with J gene TRBJ2-1; a possible D gene is TRBD2 (5 bases). CDR3 length: 16 residues. V was cut by 4 bases and J by 0 bases, with 14 bases left in between. CDR1 SGHRS and CDR2 YFSETQ come from the germline V gene. CDR3: CASSRIAGFSYNEQFF. The CDR3 DNA reads TGCGCCAGCAGCCGAATCGCGGGCTTCTCCTACAATGAGCAGTTCTTC. The complete variable domain, with remaining parts taken from reference TRBV5-1 and TRBJ2-1, reads KAGVTQTPRYLIKTRGQQVTLSCSPISGHRSVSWYQQTPGQGLQFLFEYFSETQRNKGNFPGRFSGRQFSNSRSEMNVSTLELGDSALYLCASSRIAGFSYNEQFFGPGTRLTVL.

Concerning this clone itself: This may be a read error: a much more frequent sequence differs by one nucleotide. V is TRBV13 and J is TRBJ2-3; D is undetermined. Trimming removed 0 bases from V and 4 bases from J, with 2 bases in between. CDR1 and CDR2 (germline): PRHDT, FYEKMQ (reference sequence). This CDR3 comprises 12 residues. The CDR3 DNA is TGTGCCAGCAGCTTAGGCGCAGATACGCAGTATTTT. Protein: CASSLGADTQYF. Full variable domain (remainder filled in from reference TRBV13 and TRBJ2-3): AAGVIQSPRHLIKEKRETATLKCYPIPRHDTVYWYQQGPGQDPQFLISFYEKMQSDKGSIPDRFSAQQFSDYHSELNMSSLELGDSALYFCASSLGADTQYFGPGTRLTVL.

The chain links TRBV4-2 to TRBJ1-2, with TRBD1 identical over 7 bases. CDR1 and CDR2 from the germline V gene are LGHNA and YNFKEQ. This CDR3 has 14 amino acids. V was clipped by 7 bases and J by 0 bases; unmatched bases: 5. This CDR3 reads CASTRDSANYGYTF. The CDR3 DNA follows: TGTGCCAGCACCAGGGACAGCGCTAACTATGGCTACACCTTC.

The chain combines TRBV6-5 with TRBJ2-5; D is possibly TRBD1 (5 bases). From germline, CDR1 is MNHEY and CDR2 SVGAGI. The CDR3 covers 15 residues. Trimming pared 0 bases from V and 1 base from J, leaving 9 bases between. The CDR3 DNA is TGTGCCAGCAGTTACTCACCGACAGTCCAAGAGACCCAGTACTTC. Amino acid sequence: CASSYSPTVQETQYF.

This clone was recorded many times. This rearrangement joins TRBV6-6 to TRBJ2-2; tentative D call: TRBD2 (5 bases). CDR1 MNHNY and CDR2 SVGAGI come from the germline V gene (reference sequence). The CDR3 has 15 amino acids. Trimming stripped 7 bases from V and 0 bases from J, with 12 bases between. CDR3 in amino acids: CASIRADANTGELFF. CDR3 bases: TGTGCCAGCATCAGAGCGGACGCGAACACCGGGGAGCTGTTTTTT.

The chain recombines TRBV29-1 with TRBJ1-2; D gene unclear. CDR3 length: 13 amino acids. Germline CDR1 and CDR2: SQVTM and ANQGSEA. V shed 1 base and J shed 6 bases, with 12 bases lying between them. This CDR3 is CSVEVRREDGYTF. The CDR3 nucleotides are TGCAGCGTTGAAGTTAGAAGGGAGGATGGCTACACCTTC.

The V and J genes are TRBV28 and TRBJ1-1; 8 bases are shared with TRBD1. CDR1 is MDHEN and CDR2 is SYDVKM in the germline V gene. The CDR3 sequence is 16 residues long. V was pared by 4 bases and J by 1 base, with 8 bases of the junction left unmatched. The CDR3 is CASSSRTGLGNTEAFF. In DNA form, the CDR3 reads TGTGCCAGCAGTTCCCGGACAGGGTTGGGGAACACTGAAGCTTTCTTT.

This clone was found once. The chain joins TRBV7-9 to TRBJ2-5, with TRBD2 matching 12 bases. CDR1 is SEHNR and CDR2 is FQNEAQ in the germline V gene (reference sequence). Trimming took 3 bases from V and 1 from J; bases not matched to a gene: 0. The CDR3 length is 15 residues. In nucleotides, the CDR3 is TGTGCCAGCAGCTTGACTAGCGGGGGCCAAGAGACCCAGTACTTC. Its translation: CASSLTSGGQETQYF.

The chain has TRBV4-1 and TRBJ2-2, with 8 bases matching TRBD2. The CDR3 covers 19 residues. Germline values: CDR1 MGHRA, CDR2 YSYEKL. V shed 6 bases and J 1 base; nucleotides not matched to a gene: 16. CDR3 coding DNA: TGCGCCAGCAGACCTCCCGGACTAGCAGGAGGGAAGAACACCGGGGAGCTGTTTTTT. The encoded protein is CASRPPGLAGGKNTGELFF.

The chain is built from TRBV28 and TRBJ1-2, with D maybe TRBD1 (6 bases). Trimming left V 3 bases short and J 6 bases short, with 20 bases between. The V gene's germline CDR1 is MDHEN and CDR2 SYDVKM. CDR3 length: 16 amino acids. The CDR3 loop is CASSFPISGGGDGYTF. Here the CDR3 DNA reads TGTGCCAGCAGTTTCCCCATTTCGGGGGGCGGCGATGGCTACACCTTC.